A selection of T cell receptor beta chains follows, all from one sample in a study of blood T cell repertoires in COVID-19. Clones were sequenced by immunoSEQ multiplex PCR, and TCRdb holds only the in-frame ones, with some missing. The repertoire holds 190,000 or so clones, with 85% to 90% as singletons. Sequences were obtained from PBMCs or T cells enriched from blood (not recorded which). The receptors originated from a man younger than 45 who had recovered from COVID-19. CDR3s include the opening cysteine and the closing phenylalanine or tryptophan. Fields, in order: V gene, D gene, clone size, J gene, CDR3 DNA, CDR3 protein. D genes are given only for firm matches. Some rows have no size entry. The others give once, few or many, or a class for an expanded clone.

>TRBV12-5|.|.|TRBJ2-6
TGTGCTAGTGGGAGCTCTGGGGCCAACGTCCTGACTTTC
CASGSSGANVLTF
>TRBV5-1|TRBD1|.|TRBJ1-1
TGCGCCAGCAGCTTGGGGGGGACAGACAACACTGAAGCTTTCTTT
CASSLGGTDNTEAFF
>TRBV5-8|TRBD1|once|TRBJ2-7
TGTGCCAGCAGCTTGGGGGACAGGGCTATTGCCTACGAGCAGTACTTC
CASSLGDRAIAYEQYF
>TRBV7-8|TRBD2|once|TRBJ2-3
TGTGCCAGCAGCCCACGGACTAGCGGGGCCACAGATACGCAGTATTTT
CASSPRTSGATDTQYF
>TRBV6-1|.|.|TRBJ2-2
TGTGCCAGCAGTGGACTAGTCACCCTGAACACCGGGGAGCTGTTTTTT
CASSGLVTLNTGELFF
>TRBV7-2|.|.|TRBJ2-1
TGTGCCAGCAGCTTAGTCAGGTGGCAGGGTGTGAATGAGCAGTTCTTC
CASSLVRWQGVNEQFF
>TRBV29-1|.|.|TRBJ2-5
TGCAGCGTTAGCCAGGGGCAAGAGACCCAGTACTTC
CSVSQGQETQYF
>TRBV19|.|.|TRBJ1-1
TGTGCCAGCGCGGGGCCTGAAGCTTTCTTT
CASAGPEAFF
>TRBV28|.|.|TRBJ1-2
TGTGCCAGCAGTTTCGGGGGATTTATAGGCTACACCTTC
CASSFGGFIGYTF
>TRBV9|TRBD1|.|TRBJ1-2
TGTGCCAGCAGCGCGGACAGGCCTAACTATGGCTACACCTTC
CASSADRPNYGYTF
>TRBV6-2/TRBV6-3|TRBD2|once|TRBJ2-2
TGTGCCAGCAGTTACTCCTCAGGAAGCGGGGCTAACACCGGGGAGCTGTTTTTT
CASSYSSGSGANTGELFF
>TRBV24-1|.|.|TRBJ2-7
TGTGCCACCAGTTCGCGACTCAACTCCTACGAGCAGTACTTC
CATSSRLNSYEQYF
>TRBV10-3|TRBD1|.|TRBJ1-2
TGTGCCATCAGTGAGGGGACAGGGCGTACTGGCTACACCTTC
CAISEGTGRTGYTF
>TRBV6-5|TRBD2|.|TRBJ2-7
TGTGCCGCGACTCGCGGGAGGGGCTACGAGCAGTACTTC
CAATRGRGYEQYF
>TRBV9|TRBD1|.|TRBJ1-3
TGTGCCAGCAGCGTAGATGGGGACAGCGGAAACACCATATATTTT
CASSVDGDSGNTIYF